Each of the 29 T cell receptor beta chains below was sequenced from the same sample in a study of sequential checkpoint blockade in melanoma. The table came from immunoSEQ multiplex PCR; TCRdb's copy has only in-frame clones and leaves some out. This table has approximately 34,000 clones, about 83% appearing once. Described treatment: randomized to nivolumab then ipilimumab (arm A) or the reverse (arm B). The sample was CD8+ T cells sorted from blood (inferred from file names), taken from a patient given nivolumab and ipilimumab in sequence. The receptor set was obtained from a human donor with melanoma.

The rearrangement joins TRBV4-1 to TRBJ2-1; no clear D. V lost 1 base, J lost 5 bases, and 6 bases lay in between. Germline V CDR1 and CDR2: MGHRA, YSYEKL. The length of the CDR3 is 13 residues. CDR3 coding DNA: TGCGCCAGCAGCCAAGGCGCCGACAATGAGCAGTTCTTC. As protein: CASSQGADNEQFF.

The chain couples TRBV6-1 to TRBJ2-7, with 7 bases identical to TRBD1. The CDR3 is 13 amino acids. With 6 bases clipped from V and 3 bases from J, the junction kept 5 bases outside the gene matches. Germline assignment: CDR1 MNHNS and CDR2 SASEGT. The chain's CDR3 is CASRLQGFYEQYF. DNA of the CDR3: TGTGCCAGCAGGCTACAGGGGTTCTACGAGCAGTACTTC.

The V and J genes are TRBV27 and TRBJ1-1, with 7 bases identical to TRBD1. The CDR3 has 14 residues. J lost 1 base, V lost 5 bases, and 4 bases had no gene match. Germline CDR1 and CDR2: MNHEY and SMNVEV (reference sequence). This CDR3 reads CASSTGEANTEAFF. The CDR3 DNA reads TGTGCCAGCAGTACAGGGGAGGCGAACACTGAAGCTTTCTTT.

The CDR3 sequence is CASSSDQETQYF. In DNA, the CDR3 is TGTGCCAGTAGTTCTGACCAAGAGACCCAGTACTTC. The rearrangement joins TRBV19 to TRBJ2-5; unclear D gene. Per the germline V gene, CDR1 is LNHDA and CDR2 is SQIVND (reference sequence). This CDR3 is built from 12 residues. Trimming removed 5 bases at V and 0 bases at J, with 4 bases between.

This rearrangement joins TRBV10-3 to TRBJ2-7, with D possibly being TRBD2 (6 bases). CDR1 is ENHRY, CDR2 SYGVKD, per germline. V was shortened by 3 bases and J by 6 bases, with 12 bases between the two germline ends. The CDR3 length is 13 residues. CDR3 sequence reads: CAISDMEGPEQYF. The CDR3 bases are TGTGCCATCAGTGATATGGAGGGCCCCGAGCAGTACTTC.

This clone was counted only a few times. The V and J genes are TRBV4-2 and TRBJ2-3, with 10 bases lining up with TRBD2. CDR1 is LGHNA, CDR2 YNFKEQ, per germline. CDR3 size: 16 residues. Trimming removed 3 bases from V and 2 bases from J; junction bases left unmatched: 5. This chain's CDR3 is CASSHLAGEHTDTQYF. Written as DNA, the CDR3 is TGTGCCAGCAGCCACCTAGCGGGGGAACACACAGATACGCAGTATTTT.

The rearrangement joins TRBV27 to TRBJ2-5; the match to TRBD2 covers 7 bases. V dropped 7 bases and J dropped 2; count of bases not matched to a gene: 4. The CDR3 loop spans 13 amino acids. Per the germline V gene, CDR1 is MNHEY and CDR2 is SMNVEV (reference sequence). The chain's CDR3 is CASIGEGQETQYF. Written as DNA, the CDR3 is TGTGCCAGCATCGGGGAGGGGCAAGAGACCCAGTACTTC.

The chain employs TRBV2 and TRBJ2-1; 9 bases align to TRBD2. Germline V CDR1 and CDR2: SNHLY, FYNNEI. CDR3 length: 12 residues. V was pared by 6 bases and J by 7 bases, with 1 base of the junction left unmatched. The CDR3 region is CASRTSGNEQFF. The DNA of the CDR3 is TGTGCCAGCAGGACTAGCGGAAATGAGCAGTTCTTC.

The genes are TRBV27 and TRBJ2-7; TRBD1 matches 7 bases. The CDR3 is made up of 13 amino acids. With 4 bases clipped from V and 3 bases from J, the junction kept 3 bases outside the gene matches. Germline CDR1 is MNHEY and CDR2 is SMNVEV (reference sequence). The CDR3 protein is CASSYRDSYEQYF. Here the CDR3 DNA reads TGTGCCAGCAGTTACCGGGACAGCTACGAGCAGTACTTC.

The chain is built from TRBV15 and TRBJ2-5; tentatively, D is TRBD2 (5 bases). The germline V and J ends were trimmed by 3 bases and 9 bases, with 11 bases remaining between them. This CDR3 is 12 amino acids long. Looked up from germline, CDR1 is LNHNV and CDR2 is YYDKDF (reference sequence). CDR3 residues: CATSSLREAQYF. The CDR3 nucleotides are TGTGCCACCAGCAGTCTCCGGGAAGCCCAGTACTTC.

This chain links TRBV4-1 with TRBJ2-7; no reliable D call. The CDR3 runs 13 residues. V was shortened by 0 bases and J by 3 bases, with 6 bases between the two germline ends. The germline gives CDR1 MGHRA, CDR2 YSYEKL. The chain's CDR3 is CASSQEIFYEQYF. As DNA, the CDR3 is TGCGCCAGCAGCCAAGAAATCTTCTACGAGCAGTACTTC.

This clone was seen a single time. The J gene is TRBJ2-7, the V gene TRBV6-1, with D hard to call. The V gene's germline CDR1 is MNHNS and CDR2 SASEGT. The V and J ends lost 5 bases and 0 bases respectively, with 8 bases between them. The CDR3 is made up of 13 amino acids. The CDR3 sequence: CASSWANSYEQYF. The CDR3 DNA reads TGTGCCAGCAGTTGGGCAAACTCCTACGAGCAGTACTTC.

This CDR3 is CASSLVGDGSGETQYF. CDR3 nucleotide sequence: TGTGCCAGCAGCTTGGTGGGAGACGGGAGTGGAGAGACCCAGTACTTC. V and J are TRBV5-6 and TRBJ2-5, with a tentative D call TRBD2 (6 bases). Trimming removed 0 bases at V and 4 bases at J, with 16 bases between. This CDR3 comprises 16 residues. In germline, CDR1 is SGHDT, CDR2 YYEEEE.

The gene calls are TRBV5-6 and TRBJ2-7; 13 positions agree with TRBD2. The CDR3 totals 16 residues. Trimming removed 0 bases from V and 0 bases from J; junction bases left unmatched: 0. Germline assignment: CDR1 SGHDT and CDR2 YYEEEE. CDR3 sequence: CASSLGLAGGSYEQYF. The CDR3 nucleotides are TGTGCCAGCAGCTTGGGACTAGCGGGAGGCTCCTACGAGCAGTACTTC.

The rearrangement links TRBV9 to TRBJ1-6, with D hard to call. V was cut by 0 bases and J by 5 bases, with 9 bases left in between. The germline gives CDR1 SGDLS, CDR2 YYNGEE. The CDR3 covers 15 residues. The CDR3 bases are TGTGCCAGCAGCGTAGGGCCAATGGATAATTCACCCCTCCACTTT. This codes for CASSVGPMDNSPLHF.

This sequence joins TRBV25-1 and TRBJ1-6, with no clear D. V was pared by 2 bases and J by 14 bases, with 10 bases between. CDR1 and CDR2 from the germline V gene are MGHDK and SYGVNS. This CDR3 comprises 12 residues. The CDR3: CASSEASGSLHF. The DNA for the CDR3 is TGTGCCAGCAGTGAAGCGTCGGGGTCCCTCCACTTT.

In the case of this clone: An end of the junction differs from the germline gene, which may be a read error. V gene TRBV19 combines with J gene TRBJ2-7, with TRBD2 matching 7 bases. The length of the CDR3 is 14 residues. Germline V gives CDR1 LNHDA, CDR2 SQIVND (reference sequence). Here the CDR3 DNA reads TGTGCCGGTAGTATAGCAGCGGGACTCTACGAGCAGTACTTC. As protein: CAGSIAAGLYEQYF.

The genes are TRBV27 and TRBJ2-1; 9 bases align to TRBD2. Germline lookup yields CDR1 MNHEY and CDR2 SMNVEV (reference sequence). The CDR3 has 15 amino acids. J gave up 8 bases and V 6 bases, and 11 bases lay outside the gene matches. The CDR3 nucleotides read TGTGCCAGCAGAACCGGGACTAGCTTATGGGATGAGCAGTTCTTC. It translates to CASRTGTSLWDEQFF.

This clone showed up just a few times. This rearrangement joins TRBV7-9 to TRBJ1-2; no definite D call. The CDR3 contains 15 residues. The germline V and J ends were trimmed by 4 bases and 2 bases, with 14 bases remaining between them. The germline CDR1 and CDR2 sequences are SEHNR and FQNEAQ (reference sequence). CDR3 in DNA: TGTGCCAGCAGCTCCTCCGAAGGAGTCAACTATGGCTACACCTTC. Protein product: CASSSSEGVNYGYTF.

The chain links TRBV5-1 to TRBJ1-1; D is unresolved. V lost 0 bases and J lost 3, with 9 bases in between. This CDR3 spans 14 amino acids. The germline CDR1 and CDR2 sequences are SGHRS and YFSETQ. The CDR3 here is CASSLGGYDTEAFF. CDR3 nucleotide sequence: TGCGCCAGCAGCTTGGGCGGGTATGACACTGAAGCTTTCTTT.

The gene calls are TRBV5-1 and TRBJ2-7; 11 bases match TRBD2. This CDR3 has 14 amino acids. The germline V gene encodes CDR1 SGHRS and CDR2 YFSETQ. V shed 7 bases and J 5 bases; nucleotides not matched to a gene: 8. The CDR3 bases are TGCGCCAGCCGAACTAGCGGGAGTGTCCACGAGCAGTACTTC. Translated, it gives CASRTSGSVHEQYF.

CDR3: CASSLVAAGGGPYNEQFF. The CDR3 nucleotides are TGTGCCAGCAGCTTAGTGGCGGCGGGAGGGGGTCCCTACAATGAGCAGTTCTTC. This chain connects TRBV7-2 to TRBJ2-1; 9 bases agree with TRBD2. V shed 1 base and J 2 bases; nucleotides not matched to a gene: 9. CDR3 length: 18 residues. Germline values: CDR1 SGHTA, CDR2 FQGNSA.

The chain is built from TRBV29-1 and TRBJ2-3, with TRBD2 matching over 8 bases. The CDR3 extends over 14 amino acids. Germline trimming cut 7 bases from V and 0 bases from J; bases unmatched to any gene: 6. Germline V gene data show CDR1 as SQVTM and CDR2 as ANQGSEA. CDR3 coding DNA: TGCAGCGCCTCGACTAGCGTAAGCACAGATACGCAGTATTTT. Its protein product is CSASTSVSTDTQYF.

The CDR3 sequence: CASSLRGAGYGYTF. CDR3 in DNA: TGTGCCAGCAGTTTAAGAGGCGCGGGCTATGGCTACACCTTC. The rearrangement uses TRBV27 and TRBJ1-2; D gene unclear. Trimming stripped 2 bases from V and 4 bases from J, with 11 bases between. This CDR3 contains 14 residues. In germline, CDR1 is MNHEY, CDR2 SMNVEV (reference sequence).

The chain links TRBV5-1 to TRBJ2-4; maybe TRBD2 (7 bases). The CDR3 contains 17 residues. Germline V gene lookup returns CDR1 SGHRS and CDR2 YFSETQ. Trimming shortened V by 0 bases and J by 6 bases, and 19 bases separated the two germline ends. The DNA for the CDR3 is TGCGCCAGCAGCTTGGAAGGGGGGGCATCATCGGGAAACATTCAGTACTTC. It specifies CASSLEGGASSGNIQYF.

CDR3 protein: CASSQKQGPSEQYF. The CDR3 DNA is TGCGCCAGCAGCCAGAAGCAGGGGCCCAGCGAGCAGTACTTC. The gene calls are TRBV4-1 and TRBJ2-7, with TRBD1 as a possible D gene (6 bases). The CDR3 has 14 residues. Germline V gene lookup returns CDR1 MGHRA and CDR2 YSYEKL. V lost 3 bases, J lost 6 bases, and 15 bases lay in between.

The V call is TRBV2, the J call TRBJ2-2; D possibly corresponds to TRBD2 (5 bases). V lost 7 bases and J 1 base, leaving 13 bases between the germline ends. Germline CDR1 SNHLY, CDR2 FYNNEI. The CDR3 length is 15 residues. This CDR3 reads CASMSGMENTGELFF. In nucleotides, the CDR3 is TGTGCCAGCATGTCGGGGATGGAGAACACCGGGGAGCTGTTTTTT.

This clone turned up a few times. This chain links TRBV4-1 with TRBJ1-3; D perhaps matches TRBD1 (5 bases). The CDR3 loop spans 16 amino acids. Trimming shortened V by 1 base and J by 7 bases, and 17 bases separated the two germline ends. Germline V gene sequence: CDR1 MGHRA, CDR2 YSYEKL. CDR3 DNA sequence: TGCGCCAGCAGCCAAGGATGGCCCCCTGGGGGGAACACCATATATTTT. This codes for CASSQGWPPGGNTIYF.

V usage is TRBV6-5 and J usage is TRBJ2-7; possibly TRBD2 for D (6 bases). V gave up 0 bases and J gave up 12 bases, with 21 bases separating them. Germline V gene data show CDR1 as MNHEY and CDR2 as SVGAGI. This CDR3 has 15 residues. For the CDR3, the DNA is TGTGCCAGCAGTTACTCGATCTTGGCTAGCGATCACCCGTACTTC. Protein sequence: CASSYSILASDHPYF.